The 21 T cell receptor beta chains reported below all come from one sample, sequenced in a study of T cell responses to AZD1222 COVID-19 vaccine. TCRdb's table, derived via immunoSEQ multiplex PCR, lists solely in-frame clones and lacks some. The table has about 120,000 clones, around 92% seen once. The sequences come from peripheral blood, collected on day 0 of AZD1222 vaccination. All receptors derive from an adult in good health.

This clone is a singleton in its sample. The rearrangement joins TRBV12-5 to TRBJ1-6; no clear D gene. V was trimmed by 0 bases and J by 7 bases, leaving 4 bases between them. Looked up from germline, CDR1 is LGHNT and CDR2 is FRNRAP. The CDR3 contains 13 residues. The CDR3 DNA reads as TGTGCTAGTGGTTTGGTTGACAATTCACCCCTCCACTTT. The encoded protein is CASGLVDNSPLHF. Full variable domain (outside the CDR3, taken from reference TRBV12-5 and TRBJ1-6): DARVTQTPRHKVTEMGQEVTMRCQPILGHNTVFWYRQTMMQGLELLAYFRNRAPLDDSGMPKDRFSAEMPDATLATLKIQPSEPRDSAVYFCASGLVDNSPLHFGNGTRLTVT.

This sequence joins TRBV5-6 and TRBJ1-6; weak D call: TRBD1 (5 bases). The CDR3 is made up of 14 amino acids. Germline CDR1 reads SGHDT; CDR2 reads YYEEEE. V shed 2 bases and J shed 7 bases, with 10 bases lying between them. For the CDR3, the DNA is TGTGCCAGCAGCTTCGGGTGGGGGAATTCACCCCTCCACTTT. Translated: CASSFGWGNSPLHF. Full variable domain (remainder filled in from reference TRBV5-6 and TRBJ1-6): DAGVTQSPTHLIKTRGQQVTLRCSPKSGHDTVSWYQQALGQGPQFIFQYYEEEERQRGNFPDRFSGHQFPNYSSELNVNALLLGDSALYLCASSFGWGNSPLHFGNGTRLTVT.

The chain combines TRBV18 with TRBJ2-7, with 9 bases fitting TRBD1. The CDR3 contains 15 residues. Trimming cost V 5 bases and J 6 bases; bases outside gene matches: 11. CDR1 and CDR2 (germline): KGHSH, LQKENI. The CDR3 loop reads CASSVIGTGKTEQYF. The CDR3 DNA sequence: TGTGCCAGCTCAGTCATTGGGACAGGGAAGACCGAGCAGTACTTC.

V usage is TRBV7-2 and J usage is TRBJ1-1, with D unclear. From germline, CDR1 is SGHTA and CDR2 FQGNSA. V was clipped by 2 bases and J by 0 bases, with 13 bases between them. The CDR3 totals 16 residues. CDR3 DNA sequence: TGTGCCAGCAGCTTACAGGACGTGTTCATGAACACTGAAGCTTTCTTT. Its protein product is CASSLQDVFMNTEAFF. Looking up the rest from reference TRBV7-2 and TRBJ1-1 gives the full variable domain: GAGVSQSPSNKVTEKGKDVELRCDPISGHTALYWYRQSLGQGLEFLIYFQGNSAPDKSGLPSDRFSAERTGGSVSTLTIQRTQQEDSAVYLCASSLQDVFMNTEAFFGQGTRLTVV.

This chain connects TRBV28 to TRBJ2-3; TRBD2 agrees at 13 bases. The J segment lost 3 bases and the V segment lost 5 bases, leaving 11 bases of the junction unmatched. CDR3 length: 18 amino acids. Germline V CDR1 and CDR2: MDHEN, SYDVKM. The CDR3 DNA reads TGTGCCAGCAGTCCCCGGACTAGCGGGAGCAGGCTAACAGATACGCAGTATTTT. Protein: CASSPRTSGSRLTDTQYF.

This rearrangement joins TRBV28 to TRBJ2-3; D uncertain. CDR1 and CDR2 (germline): MDHEN, SYDVKM. V lost 3 bases and J 0 bases, leaving 13 bases between the germline ends. CDR3 length: 16 residues. Here the CDR3 reads CASSFKKPASTDTQYF. The CDR3 nucleotides read TGTGCCAGCAGTTTTAAAAAGCCGGCCAGCACAGATACGCAGTATTTT.

The chain joins TRBV6-4 to TRBJ1-1; no definite D call. Trimming removed 2 bases at V and 5 bases at J, with 9 bases between. The CDR3 is 13 residues long. Germline values: CDR1 MRHNA, CDR2 SNTAGT. CDR3 protein: CASSDELGTEAFF. The CDR3 DNA sequence: TGTGCCAGCAGTGACGAGCTGGGGACTGAAGCTTTCTTT.

The J gene is TRBJ2-7, the V gene TRBV18; D uncertain. Trimming shortened V by 2 bases and J by 0 bases, and 5 bases separated the two germline ends. CDR1 and CDR2 (germline): KGHSH, LQKENI. The CDR3 covers 13 residues. In DNA, the CDR3 is TGTGCCAGCTCACCAGTCCACTCCTACGAGCAGTACTTC. It specifies CASSPVHSYEQYF.

This chain uses TRBV6-5 with TRBJ2-7; 9 nucleotides agree with TRBD1. The CDR3 is 14 residues long. J lost 1 base, V lost 10 bases, and 8 bases had no gene match. Per germline, CDR1 MNHEY and CDR2 SVGAGI. The chain's CDR3 is CAIRPGQGSYEQYF. In DNA form, the CDR3 reads TGTGCCATCAGACCGGGACAGGGATCCTACGAGCAGTACTTC.

DNA for the CDR3: TGTGCCAGCAGCCAAGAGGGCAGGCGGGGAAACAATGAGCAGTTCTTC. Protein: CASSQEGRRGNNEQFF. The chain recombines TRBV14 with TRBJ2-1, with D perhaps TRBD2 (6 bases). The CDR3 runs 16 residues. Germline-derived CDR1 and CDR2 are SGHDN and FVKESK. Deletions cut 0 bases from V and 5 bases from J, with 14 bases between.

This chain uses TRBV12-3 or TRBV12-4 with TRBJ2-1; 9 nucleotides match TRBD1. The CDR3 extends over 13 amino acids. V lost 10 bases, J lost 10 bases, and 11 bases stayed unmatched. The CDR3 nucleotides are TGTGCCACAGGGACAGGGTCTGCGGGAGAGCAGTTCTTC. It encodes CATGTGSAGEQFF.

The chain carries TRBV30 and TRBJ2-7, with 7 nucleotides matching TRBD2. The CDR3 covers 13 residues. CDR1 is GTSNPN and CDR2 is SVGIG in the germline V gene (reference sequence). The V segment lost 4 bases and the J segment 5 bases; nucleotides outside the gene matches: 8. For the CDR3, the DNA is TGTGCCTGGACTGGCGGGAGCCTCGACGAGCAGTACTTC. Its protein product is CAWTGGSLDEQYF.

This clone was recorded only once. The V and J genes are TRBV28 and TRBJ2-1; D possibly corresponds to TRBD1 (5 bases). The CDR3 runs to 12 residues. In germline, CDR1 is MDHEN, CDR2 SYDVKM. The V end was cut by 5 bases, the J end by 8 bases, with 10 bases between. CDR3 protein: CASSHQGDEQFF. In DNA, the CDR3 is TGTGCCAGCAGTCACCAGGGCGATGAGCAGTTCTTC.

This rearrangement joins TRBV7-9 to TRBJ2-2; 7 positions agree with TRBD1. Trimming cost V 2 bases and J 3 bases; bases outside gene matches: 6. The CDR3 contains 16 residues. Per germline, CDR1 SEHNR and CDR2 FQNEAQ (reference sequence). The CDR3 sequence is CASSLRRQGDTGELFF. The CDR3 bases are TGTGCCAGCAGCTTACGGCGACAGGGAGACACCGGGGAGCTGTTTTTT.

V is TRBV2 and J is TRBJ2-1; the D gene could be TRBD1 or TRBD2 (5 bases each). CDR1 SNHLY and CDR2 FYNNEI come from the germline V gene. Trimming shortened V by 6 bases and J by 6 bases, and 18 bases separated the two germline ends. This CDR3 contains 15 residues. CDR3 DNA sequence: TGTGCCAGCAGGAACGTCAGGGAGTCGAGCAATGAGCAGTTCTTC. This gives the protein CASRNVRESSNEQFF.

The V call is TRBV4-1, the J call TRBJ2-7; 8 bases line up with TRBD1. The CDR3 has 15 residues. The V segment lost 3 bases and the J segment 1 base; nucleotides outside the gene matches: 5. CDR1 and CDR2 (germline): MGHRA, YSYEKL. In DNA, the CDR3 is TGCGCCAGCAGCCAGGGACAGGTCGGTTCCTACGAGCAGTACTTC. It codes for CASSQGQVGSYEQYF.

The chain has TRBV5-1 and TRBJ2-1; D is tentatively TRBD1 or TRBD2 (5 bases each). CDR1 is SGHRS and CDR2 is YFSETQ in the germline V gene. The CDR3 consists of 15 residues. V lost 3 bases and J 0 bases, leaving 10 bases between the germline ends. The CDR3 loop is CASSWTDSSYNEQFF. The CDR3 DNA is TGCGCCAGCAGCTGGACTGACAGCTCCTACAATGAGCAGTTCTTC.

The count of this clone is one. The rearrangement uses TRBV19 and TRBJ1-2, with 10 nucleotides matching TRBD1. The CDR3 has 18 amino acids. J gave up 4 bases and V 3 bases, and 14 bases lay outside the gene matches. CDR1 is LNHDA, CDR2 SQIVND, per germline (reference sequence). This CDR3 reads CASSMGTRTGGGSYGYTF. The CDR3 coding sequence is TGTGCCAGTAGTATGGGGACCAGGACAGGGGGAGGGAGCTATGGCTACACCTTC. Drawing the rest from reference TRBV19 and TRBJ1-2, the complete variable domain is DGGITQSPKYLFRKEGQNVTLSCEQNLNHDAMYWYRQDPGQGLRLIYYSQIVNDFQKGDIAEGYSVSREKKESFPLTVTSAQKNPTAFYLCASSMGTRTGGGSYGYTFGSGTRLTVV.

V usage is TRBV28 and J usage is TRBJ1-2, with 7 bases that match TRBD1. The CDR3 contains 15 residues. With 1 base clipped from V and 3 bases from J, the junction kept 5 bases outside the gene matches. Germline V gene lookup returns CDR1 MDHEN and CDR2 SYDVKM. CDR3 bases: TGTGCCAGCAGTTTATTATTACAGGGGCACTATGGCTACACCTTC. Translated: CASSLLLQGHYGYTF.

The rearrangement uses TRBV19 and TRBJ1-3; D unclear. With 5 bases removed from V and 1 base from J, the gap between germline ends came to 9 bases. CDR1 and CDR2 (germline): LNHDA, SQIVND (reference sequence). The CDR3 spans 14 residues. CDR3 nucleotide sequence: TGTGCCAGTAGTGCTATCGTATCTGGAAACACCATATATTTT. Amino acids: CASSAIVSGNTIYF. Filled out from reference TRBV19 and TRBJ1-3, the complete variable domain reads DGGITQSPKYLFRKEGQNVTLSCEQNLNHDAMYWYRQDPGQGLRLIYYSQIVNDFQKGDIAEGYSVSREKKESFPLTVTSAQKNPTAFYLCASSAIVSGNTIYFGEGSWLTVV.

The chain has TRBV3-1 (or the pseudogene TRBV3-2) and TRBJ1-5, with D perhaps TRBD1 (5 bases). The V end was cut by 1 base, the J end by 4 bases, with 11 bases between. Germline lookup yields CDR1 LGHDT and CDR2 YNNKEL (reference sequence). This CDR3 has 15 amino acids. CDR3 in amino acids: CASSQGQGPNQPQHF. In DNA form, the CDR3 reads TGTGCCAGCAGCCAAGGCCAGGGCCCTAATCAGCCCCAGCATTTT.